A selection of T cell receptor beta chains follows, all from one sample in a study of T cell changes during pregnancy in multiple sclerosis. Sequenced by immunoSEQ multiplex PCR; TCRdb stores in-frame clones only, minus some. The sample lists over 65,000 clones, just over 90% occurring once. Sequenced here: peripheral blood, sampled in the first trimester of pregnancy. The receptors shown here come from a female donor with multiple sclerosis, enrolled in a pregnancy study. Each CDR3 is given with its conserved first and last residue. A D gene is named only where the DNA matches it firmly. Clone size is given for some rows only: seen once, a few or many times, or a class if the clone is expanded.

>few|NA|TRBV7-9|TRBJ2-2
TGTGCCAGCAGCCCCCGAGGCAGCGTTAACACCGGGGAGCTGTTTTTT
CASSPRGSVNTGELFF
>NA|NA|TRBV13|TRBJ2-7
TGTGCCAGCCTTGCTTCGACAAGATCCTACGAGCAGTACTTC
CASLASTRSYEQYF
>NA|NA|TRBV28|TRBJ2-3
TGTGCCAGCAGTTTACCCGGGGGAGATACGCAGTATTTT
CASSLPGGDTQYF
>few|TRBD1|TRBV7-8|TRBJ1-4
TGTGCCAGCAGCGACCGACAGGGGGCGGGAGAAAAACTGTTTTTT
CASSDRQGAGEKLFF
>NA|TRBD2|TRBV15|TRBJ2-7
TGTGCCACCAGCAGAGGGATAGAAGCGGGGGCTTCCTACGAGCAGTACTTC
CATSRGIEAGASYEQYF
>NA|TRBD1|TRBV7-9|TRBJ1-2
TGTGCCAGCAGAGTCGGACAGGGGGATTTTGGTTTATATGGCTACACCTTC
CASRVGQGDFGLYGYTF
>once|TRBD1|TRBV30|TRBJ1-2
TGTGCCCGTGGACAGGGGGCGAGCTATGGCTACACCTTC
CARGQGASYGYTF
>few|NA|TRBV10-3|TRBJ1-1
TGTGCCATCAGTGCGACAGCCACTGAAGCTTTCTTT
CAISATATEAFF
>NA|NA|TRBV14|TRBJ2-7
TGTGCCAGCAGCCAAGACACAGAATACGAGCAGTACTTC
CASSQDTEYEQYF
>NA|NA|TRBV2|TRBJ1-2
TGTGCCAGCAGGGGGCAGACCCTCGCTAACTATGGCTACACCTTC
CASRGQTLANYGYTF
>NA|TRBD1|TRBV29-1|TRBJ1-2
TGCAGCGTGCCCGGGACAGGGGGCGAAGGCTACACCTTC
CSVPGTGGEGYTF
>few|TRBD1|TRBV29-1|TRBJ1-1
TGCAGCGCAACAGGGGGCCCGAACACTGAAGCTTTCTTT
CSATGGPNTEAFF
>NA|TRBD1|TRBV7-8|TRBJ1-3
TGTGCCAGCAGCATGGACAGGGTTGGTGGAAACACCATATATTTT
CASSMDRVGGNTIYF
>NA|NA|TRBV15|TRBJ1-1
TGTGCCACCAGCAGAGTAGGGGGGGCTGAAGCTTTCTTT
CATSRVGGAEAFF
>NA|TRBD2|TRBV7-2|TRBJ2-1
TGTGCCAGCAGCTCCGGCGGGGGGGCGTATGGTGAGCAGTTCTTC
CASSSGGGAYGEQFF
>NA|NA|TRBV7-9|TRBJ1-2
TGTGCCAGCAGCTTAGCAGGCAGGTCTAACTATGGCTACACCTTC
CASSLAGRSNYGYTF
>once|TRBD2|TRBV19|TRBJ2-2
TGTGCCAGTAGTATAGATCTGGGACTAGCTAACACCGGGGAGCTGTTTTTT
CASSIDLGLANTGELFF
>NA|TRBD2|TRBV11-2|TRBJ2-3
TGTGCCAGCAGCTTAGTTCTAGCGGGGTCCACAGATACGCAGTATTTT
CASSLVLAGSTDTQYF
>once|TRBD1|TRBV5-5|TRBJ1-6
TGTGCCAGCAGCTTCTGGACAGGGCAGAGCTCCTATAATTCACCCCTCCACTTT
CASSFWTGQSSYNSPLHF
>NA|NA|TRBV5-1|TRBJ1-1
TGCGCCAGCAGCTTGGGCGGGGGGGGGAACACTGAAGCTTTCTTT
CASSLGGGGNTEAFF
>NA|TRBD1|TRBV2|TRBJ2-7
TGTGCCAGCAGCACAGGGGGCTACGAGCAGTACTTC
CASSTGGYEQYF
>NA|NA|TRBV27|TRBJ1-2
TGTGCCAGCAAGAAGGAGGGATCGGGTGGCTACACCTTC
CASKKEGSGGYTF
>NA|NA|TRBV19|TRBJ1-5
TGTGCCAGTAGTATACAGGGGTTCTCTCAGCCCCAGCATTTT
CASSIQGFSQPQHF
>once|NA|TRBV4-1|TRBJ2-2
TGCGCCAGCAGCCCTCTTAGGGCAGGCGGGACCGGGGAGCTGTTTTTT
CASSPLRAGGTGELFF
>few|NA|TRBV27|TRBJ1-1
TGTGCCAGCAGTCAGACTCAGGGGTATCGAGCTTTCTTT
CASSQTQGYRAFF
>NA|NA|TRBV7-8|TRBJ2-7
TGTGCCAGCAGCATCGACAGCTACGAGCAGTACTTC
CASSIDSYEQYF
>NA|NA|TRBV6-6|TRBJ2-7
TGTGCCAGCAGCGGGAGATACGAGCAGTACTTC
CASSGRYEQYF
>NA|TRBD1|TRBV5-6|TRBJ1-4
TGTGCCAGCAGCTTGGTTGGGACAGGGGATGATGGAAAACTGTTTTTT
CASSLVGTGDDGKLFF